A single sample gave rise to the 7 T cell receptor beta chains below, sequenced in a study of vaccination and CD4 T cells after COVID-19. No antigen has been identified for these receptors. Time point indicated: late sampling 161 to 241 days after vaccination in a few convalescent patients. The treatment was: roughly 10-day PBMC culture with coronavirus spike peptide pools or control peptides (ViraFEST assay). With the Oncomine TCR Beta short-read assay, DNA from cultured CD4+ T cells was sequenced. TCRdb recomputed calls from the PCR reads with MiXCR, one row per CDR3 protein. The table has over 20,000 distinct CDR3 sequences, less than 45% seen once. The starting material was CD4+ T cells from blood, cultured in vitro, obtained about 7 months after SARS-CoV-2 vaccination. Receptors were obtained from a human donor who had recovered from COVID-19.

This chain connects TRBV6-1 to TRBJ2-7; perhaps D is TRBD1 or TRBD2 (5 bases each). V was shortened by 6 bases and J by 7 bases, with 13 bases between the two germline ends. Germline V gene data show CDR1 as MNHNS and CDR2 as SASEGT. This CDR3 has 12 residues. CDR3 DNA: TGTGCCAGCAGGGGACGGGCTCGTGAGCAGTACTTC. It yields the protein CASRGRAREQYF.

This clonotype was seen only a few times. The rearrangement links TRBV20-1 to TRBJ2-5, with 7 positions matching TRBD2. Losses at the gene ends were 5 bases for V and 1 base for J; bases not matched to a gene: 4. This CDR3 region has 13 residues. Germline V gives CDR1 DFQATT, CDR2 SNEGSKA (reference sequence). CDR3 residues: CSAQSGTQETQYF. The CDR3 region has the DNA TGCAGTGCTCAGAGCGGGACCCAAGAGACCCAGTACTTC.

In its sample, this clonotype was seen a few times. The chain combines TRBV6-5 with TRBJ2-2; unclear D gene. This CDR3 has 12 amino acids. Germline V lookup: CDR1 MNHEY, CDR2 SVGAGI. The V end was cut by 1 base, the J end by 6 bases, with 3 bases between. CDR3 loop: CASSYWPGELFF. In DNA form, the CDR3 reads TGTGCCAGCAGTTACTGGCCCGGGGAGCTGTTTTTT.

V usage is TRBV20-1 and J usage is TRBJ2-5; D gene unclear. In germline, CDR1 is DFQATT, CDR2 SNEGSKA (reference sequence). V dropped 3 bases and J dropped 0 bases, with 8 bases sitting between them. The CDR3 totals 13 residues. The CDR3 here is CSASTPYQETQYF. DNA of the CDR3: TGCAGTGCTAGTACCCCGTACCAAGAGACCCAGTACTTC.

This chain joins TRBV7-8 and TRBJ2-1; D call uncertain. Germline CDR1 is SGHVS and CDR2 is FQNEAQ. The V and J ends lost 6 bases and 5 bases respectively, with 8 bases between them. The CDR3 length is 12 residues. CDR3 DNA sequence: TGTGCCAGCAGGGCATGGGACAATGAGCAGTTCTTC. Amino acid sequence: CASRAWDNEQFF.

This chain uses TRBV20-1 with TRBJ2-3; TRBD2 matches 14 bases. Germline CDR1 is DFQATT and CDR2 is SNEGSKA (reference sequence). Trimming removed 7 bases from V and 5 bases from J; junction bases left unmatched: 8. This CDR3 contains 15 residues. CDR3 in amino acids: CSGSGTSGSRDTQYF. DNA for the CDR3: TGCAGTGGCTCAGGGACTAGCGGGAGTCGAGATACGCAGTATTTT.

This chain joins TRBV6-2 or TRBV6-3 and TRBJ2-5; 8 nucleotides align to TRBD2. V was pared by 4 bases and J by 2 bases, with 12 bases of the junction left unmatched. The CDR3 totals 17 residues. The germline gives CDR1 MNHEY, CDR2 SVGEGT. CDR3 sequence (DNA): TGTGCCAGCAGTTGGGGCCTGAGTAGCGGGGATCAAGAGACCCAGTACTTC. It translates to CASSWGLSSGDQETQYF.